Presented here are 9 T cell receptor beta chains from one specimen sequenced in a study of shared clonotypes between healthy human individuals. Sequencing used immunoSEQ multiplex PCR; TCRdb keeps in-frame clones, though not all of them. The table lists 2 million to 3 million clones, over 85% of them singletons, with roughly 0.36% in the top ten. The specimen sequenced was naive CD4+ T cells from PBMCs. Subset denoted: CD45RA+ positively selected. These receptor sequences come from a man younger than 35 in good health. Some clones in this sample may be carry-over from other donors' samples.

The genes are TRBV29-1 and TRBJ2-3; D perhaps matches TRBD2 (5 bases). Germline CDR1 is SQVTM and CDR2 is ANQGSEA. The CDR3 is 17 residues long. With 0 bases removed from V and 2 bases from J, the gap between germline ends came to 18 bases. CDR3 amino acids: CSVEDPDSQNNTDTQYF. The CDR3 DNA reads as TGCAGCGTTGAAGATCCGGACTCACAAAATAACACAGATACGCAGTATTTT.

The J gene is TRBJ2-7, the V gene TRBV18; 8 positions agree with TRBD2. The CDR3 is made up of 16 amino acids. With V trimmed by 0 bases and J by 7 bases, 11 bases remained unmatched. The germline V gene has CDR1 KGHSH and CDR2 LQKENI. The CDR3 DNA is TGTGCCAGCTCACCACCGGGACTAGAATGGTCTCGAGAGCAGTACTTC. This codes for CASSPPGLEWSREQYF.

This chain links TRBV12-5 with TRBJ1-1; 7 bases fit TRBD1. V was clipped by 5 bases and J by 8 bases; unmatched bases: 2. The CDR3 extends over 11 amino acids. Per the germline V gene, CDR1 is LGHNT and CDR2 is FRNRAP. Here the CDR3 DNA reads TGTGCTAGTGGTCTGGACAGGGAAGCTTTCTTT. This encodes CASGLDREAFF.

This chain connects TRBV5-1 to TRBJ2-7; D is perhaps TRBD1 or TRBD2 (6 bases each). V shed 7 bases and J shed 6 bases, with 20 bases lying between them. The CDR3 contains 14 residues. CDR1 is SGHRS, CDR2 YFSETQ, per germline. Here the CDR3 reads CASQEPGGGGEQYF. Here the CDR3 DNA reads TGCGCCAGCCAGGAACCCGGGGGCGGTGGCGAGCAGTACTTC.

The chain has TRBV30 and TRBJ1-6; D uncertain. This CDR3 has 12 amino acids. CDR1 and CDR2 from the germline V gene are GTSNPN and SVGIG (reference sequence). V gave up 1 base and J gave up 9 bases, with 7 bases separating them. The DNA of the CDR3 is TGTGCCTGGAGTGGGGGAAGTTCACCCCTCCACTTT. It specifies CAWSGGSSPLHF. The full variable domain, its missing parts supplied by reference TRBV30 and TRBJ1-6, is SQTIHQWPATLVQPVGSPLSLECTVEGTSNPNLYWYRQAAGRGLQLLFYSVGIGQISSEVPQNLSASRPQDRQFILSSKKLLLSDSGFYLCAWSGGSSPLHFGNGTRLTVT.

To note about this clone: This specimen includes other DNA sequences encoding the same CDR3. The rearrangement links TRBV11-3 to TRBJ2-1, with 9 nucleotides matching TRBD1. CDR1 and CDR2 (germline): SGHNT, YENEEA. The CDR3 has 15 amino acids. Trimming took 4 bases from V and 4 from J; bases not matched to a gene: 5. The CDR3 nucleotides read TGTGCCAGCAGCTCCGGACAGGGGAGTTACAATGAGCAGTTCTTC. Its protein product is CASSSGQGSYNEQFF.

The rearrangement joins TRBV5-6 to TRBJ1-2; 7 nucleotides match TRBD1. Germline CDR1 and CDR2: SGHDT and YYEEEE. V shed 0 bases and J 6 bases; nucleotides not matched to a gene: 5. This CDR3 region has 14 residues. The CDR3 loop reads CASSLDDRVDGYTF. In nucleotides, the CDR3 is TGTGCCAGCAGCTTGGATGACAGGGTAGATGGCTACACCTTC.

This chain joins TRBV6-5 and TRBJ1-2; no firm D call. CDR3 size: 14 residues. Looked up from germline, CDR1 is MNHEY and CDR2 is SVGAGI. V was trimmed by 2 bases and J by 8 bases, leaving 15 bases between them. CDR3 region: CASSYASGVWGYTF. For the CDR3, the DNA is TGTGCCAGCAGTTACGCCTCCGGGGTTTGGGGCTACACCTTC.

The chain joins TRBV28 to TRBJ2-7; 7 bases line up with TRBD1. Looked up from germline, CDR1 is MDHEN and CDR2 is SYDVKM. The CDR3 runs 15 residues. J was trimmed by 2 bases and V by 4 bases; bases with no gene match: 8. The CDR3 DNA is TGTGCCAGCAGTTCACTAGAGGGGGCCCCCTACGAGCAGTACTTC. Translated: CASSSLEGAPYEQYF.